Following are 17 T cell receptor beta chains from one sample sequenced in a study of T cell changes during pregnancy in multiple sclerosis. The data were produced by immunoSEQ multiplex PCR, yet TCRdb's version contains in-frame clones alone and is incomplete. Of about 50,000 clones in the sample, approximately 90% were seen once. Sample: CD4+ T cells from peripheral blood mononuclear cells, taken after pregnancy. These receptors were collected from a female donor with multiple sclerosis, enrolled in a pregnancy study.

The V gene is TRBV2, the J gene TRBJ2-7; TRBD1 might be the D (6 bases). The CDR3 runs to 14 residues. Germline CDR1 reads SNHLY; CDR2 reads FYNNEI. Trimming removed 6 bases from V and 1 base from J, with 13 bases in between. CDR3 region: CASRPQGGSYEQYF. The CDR3, as DNA: TGTGCCAGCAGGCCTCAAGGGGGTTCCTACGAGCAGTACTTC.

The chain has TRBV19 and TRBJ1-5; D remains unclear. Trimming took 1 base from V and 2 from J, leaving 12 bases between them. Germline assignment: CDR1 LNHDA and CDR2 SQIVND (reference sequence). The CDR3 is made up of 16 amino acids. The CDR3: CASSIVLSRGNQPQHF. The CDR3 region has the DNA TGTGCCAGTAGTATAGTCCTCTCCCGGGGCAATCAGCCCCAGCATTTT.

This clone appeared a single time. V and J are TRBV2 and TRBJ2-2; D perhaps matches TRBD2 (5 bases). Germline assignment: CDR1 SNHLY and CDR2 FYNNEI. Deletions cut 6 bases from V and 9 bases from J, with 17 bases between. The CDR3 runs to 14 residues. The CDR3 here is CASRAETAGWELFF. The DNA for the CDR3 is TGTGCCAGCAGGGCGGAGACTGCGGGCTGGGAGCTGTTTTTT.

This clone was recorded only once. The rearrangement links TRBV30 to TRBJ2-2; D perhaps matches TRBD1 (6 bases). V gave up 0 bases and J gave up 4 bases, with 9 bases separating them. In germline, CDR1 is GTSNPN, CDR2 SVGIG (reference sequence). CDR3 length equals 14 residues. The CDR3 DNA follows: TGTGCCTGGAGTGTACTAGGGGGCACCGGGGAGCTGTTTTTT. Translating it yields CAWSVLGGTGELFF.

The table lists this clone with a count of one. V usage is TRBV5-1 and J usage is TRBJ1-1, with D possibly matching TRBD1 (5 bases). Trimming pared 5 bases from V and 3 bases from J, leaving 14 bases between. The CDR3 loop spans 14 amino acids. Germline loops: CDR1 SGHRS, CDR2 YFSETQ. The CDR3 DNA follows: TGCGCCAGCAGGATTGCCGGGGGGTACACTGAAGCTTTCTTT. Translating gives CASRIAGGYTEAFF.

J is TRBJ2-3 and V is TRBV6-1; D is possibly TRBD1 (5 bases). Germline CDR1 is MNHNS and CDR2 is SASEGT. V was shortened by 3 bases and J by 5 bases, with 9 bases between the two germline ends. The CDR3 is 13 amino acids. The CDR3 sequence is CASSEGRQDTQYF. The CDR3 bases are TGTGCCAGCAGTGAGGGGCGGCAAGATACGCAGTATTTT.

J is TRBJ2-7 and V is TRBV5-4; no clear D. Germline loops: CDR1 SGHNT, CDR2 YYREEE (reference sequence). The V gene lost 2 bases and the J gene lost 2 bases, with 11 bases spanning the gap. The CDR3 is made up of 14 amino acids. The CDR3 here is CASSLGTDTYEQYF. In nucleotides, the CDR3 is TGTGCCAGCAGCTTAGGCACAGACACCTACGAGCAGTACTTC.

The chain is built from TRBV19 and TRBJ1-3, with 7 bases that match TRBD1. The CDR3 sequence is 17 residues long. Trimming cost V 3 bases and J 0 bases; bases outside gene matches: 8. Germline V gene data show CDR1 as LNHDA and CDR2 as SQIVND (reference sequence). The CDR3 DNA is TGTGCCAGTAGTATCTTACCCAGGGGGAGCTCTGGAAACACCATATATTTT. It yields the protein CASSILPRGSSGNTIYF. The entire variable domain, with the rest obtained from reference TRBV19 and TRBJ1-3, is as follows: DGGITQSPKYLFRKEGQNVTLSCEQNLNHDAMYWYRQDPGQGLRLIYYSQIVNDFQKGDIAEGYSVSREKKESFPLTVTSAQKNPTAFYLCASSILPRGSSGNTIYFGEGSWLTVV.

This chain joins TRBV30 and TRBJ1-3; 9 bases line up with TRBD1. The CDR3 contains 14 residues. The germline gives CDR1 GTSNPN, CDR2 SVGIG (reference sequence). The junction had 7 bases not matched to a gene; V was cut back by 5 bases and J by 5 bases. DNA of the CDR3: TGTGCCTGGGACCAGGGACAGGGAAGAAACACCATATATTTT. Encoded protein: CAWDQGQGRNTIYF.

The rearrangement links TRBV18 to TRBJ1-2; no definite D call. V gave up 3 bases and J gave up 8 bases, with 7 bases separating them. The CDR3 runs to 11 residues. Germline assignment: CDR1 KGHSH and CDR2 LQKENI. CDR3 amino acids: CASSPAAGYTF. As DNA, the CDR3 is TGTGCCAGCTCACCCGCGGCAGGCTACACCTTC. The full variable domain, completed using reference TRBV18 and TRBJ1-2, is NAGVMQNPRHLVRRRGQEARLRCSPMKGHSHVYWYRQLPEEGLKFMVYLQKENIIDESGMPKERFSAEFPKEGPSILRIQQVVRGDSAAYFCASSPAAGYTFGSGTRLTVV.

The rearrangement uses TRBV6-5 and TRBJ1-2, with a tentative D call TRBD1 (5 bases). Deletions cut 6 bases from V and 4 bases from J, with 12 bases between. CDR1 is MNHEY, CDR2 SVGAGI, per germline. The CDR3 contains 13 residues. CDR3 amino acids: CASSPSGIYGYTF. The CDR3, as DNA: TGTGCCAGCAGCCCTTCAGGGATCTATGGCTACACCTTC.

V and J are TRBV7-8 and TRBJ1-4; tentative D call: TRBD1 (6 bases). The V end lost 1 base, the J end lost 8 bases, and 14 bases lay between the germline ends. CDR3 length: 15 residues. From germline, CDR1 is SGHVS and CDR2 FQNEAQ. The CDR3 sequence: CASSLGPDSTEKLFF. The DNA of the CDR3 is TGTGCCAGCAGCTTAGGCCCGGACAGCACCGAAAAACTGTTTTTT.

The V and J genes are TRBV7-2 and TRBJ1-1, with D tentatively TRBD1 (6 bases). Germline V gene sequence: CDR1 SGHTA, CDR2 FQGNSA. There are 14 residues in the CDR3. Trimming removed 2 bases at V and 5 bases at J, with 12 bases between. The CDR3 loop reads CASSLWGGGTEAFF. CDR3 in DNA: TGTGCCAGCAGCTTATGGGGGGGCGGTACTGAAGCTTTCTTT. Full variable domain (rest looked up from reference TRBV7-2 and TRBJ1-1): GAGVSQSPSNKVTEKGKDVELRCDPISGHTALYWYRQSLGQGLEFLIYFQGNSAPDKSGLPSDRFSAERTGGSVSTLTIQRTQQEDSAVYLCASSLWGGGTEAFFGQGTRLTVV.

The chain is built from TRBV5-1 and TRBJ1-1; perhaps TRBD1 as D (5 bases). The CDR3 extends over 14 amino acids. The V and J ends lost 0 bases and 4 bases respectively, with 10 bases between them. Germline loops: CDR1 SGHRS, CDR2 YFSETQ. The CDR3 region has the DNA TGCGCCAGCAGCTTGGCGGGGGGTAGCACTGAAGCTTTCTTT. Protein product: CASSLAGGSTEAFF.

The chain links TRBV27 to TRBJ1-6, with 11 bases aligning to TRBD1. The CDR3 length is 16 residues. Unmatched junction bases numbered 6, after V lost 2 bases and J lost 9 bases. The germline gives CDR1 MNHEY, CDR2 SMNVEV (reference sequence). The CDR3 DNA follows: TGTGCCAGCAGTTTAGGGGCCGGGACAGGGGGTTCACCCCTCCACTTT. It is translated as CASSLGAGTGGSPLHF.

The chain joins TRBV11-2 to TRBJ2-6, with TRBD1 matching 8 bases. Per germline, CDR1 SGHAT and CDR2 FQNNGV. The CDR3 length is 16 residues. The V and J ends lost 10 bases and 4 bases, in that order; junction bases with no gene match: 12. CDR3 nucleotide sequence: TGTGCCACCCGAGGTTACAGGGGGGCCGGGGCCAACGTCCTGACTTTC. It is translated as CATRGYRGAGANVLTF.

V usage is TRBV4-3 and J usage is TRBJ1-2; a possible D gene is TRBD1 (6 bases). Trimming removed 3 bases from V and 4 bases from J, with 12 bases in between. The CDR3 contains 14 residues. Germline V lookup: CDR1 LGHNA, CDR2 YSLEER. Written as DNA, the CDR3 is TGCGCCAGCAGCCAGACCACGACAGGCTATGGCTACACCTTC. Its protein product is CASSQTTTGYGYTF.